This T cell receptor beta chain was documented in a study of blood T cell repertoires in COVID-19. Study information: From the United States, Italy and Spain came samples of acute and convalescent COVID-19. Sample material is recorded as cDNA or gDNA derived from T cells, B-cell-depleted T cells, or PBMCs.

This clone was found once. Clones were read by immunoSEQ multiplex PCR, and TCRdb kept only the in-frame ones, dropping some. The table lists more than 150,000 clones, about 80% of them singletons, with about 6.4% in the top ten. V was trimmed by 7 bases and J by 6 bases, leaving 14 bases between them. From germline, CDR1 is SNHLY and CDR2 FYNNEI. The CDR3 sequence is 13 residues long. This rearrangement joins TRBV2 to TRBJ2-3; possibly TRBD2 for D (6 bases). The TCR was taken from a human donor in a cohort sampled during active COVID-19. The specimen was peripheral blood. CDR3 sequence reads: CASTSAGSDTQYF. The CDR3 DNA reads TGTGCCAGCACCTCCGCGGGGTCTGATACGCAGTATTTT.